This T cell receptor (beta chain) originates from a study of blood T cell repertoires in COVID-19. Study-level background: Before being deemed recovered, Cohort 3 donors had two negative PCRs, clearance, or symptom resolution. The cDNA or gDNA used as material had been derived from T cells, B-cell-depleted T cells, or PBMCs.

Germline values: CDR1 SGHRS, CDR2 YFSETQ. The V gene lost 3 bases and the J gene lost 3 bases, with 13 bases spanning the gap. The CDR3 extends over 14 amino acids. In the source study's methods: Using reference gene primer amplification, nucleated cell counts were estimated. Libraries were prepared by immunoSEQ multiplex PCR; TCRdb keeps only in-frame clonotypes and omits some of them. D and trimming come from the DNA, and the V and J calls and clone size come from that table. The sample lists fewer than 350,000 clones, more than 75% occurring once. The sample was PBMCs or T cells enriched from blood (not recorded which). The chain is built from TRBV5-1 and TRBJ2-7; weak D call: TRBD2 (5 bases). This TCR derives from a woman aged 60-75 years in a cohort exposed to, infected with or recovered from COVID-19 (not recorded which). The chain's CDR3 is CASSWASGDYEQYF. The CDR3 DNA reads as TGCGCCAGCAGCTGGGCCTCCGGGGACTACGAGCAGTACTTC.